This is a list of T cell receptor beta chains from one sample in a study of cytomegalovirus exposure and HLA in healthy donors. Clones were read by immunoSEQ multiplex PCR, and TCRdb kept only the in-frame ones, dropping some. Of fewer than 250,000 clones in the sample, roughly 84% are singletons; the top ten hold more than 12%. Sequencing used PBMCs. The receptor set was obtained from a woman aged 25-40 years in good health and CMV-seropositive. The CDR3 runs from the conserved cysteine through the conserved F or W. Fields, in order: CDR3 length, clone size, D gene, V gene, J gene, CDR3 DNA, CDR3 protein. A D gene is named only where the DNA matches it firmly. A clone size is listed for some rows: how often the clone was seen (once, few, many), or a class if it is expanded.

18	-	TRBD2	TRBV14	TRBJ2-1	TGTGCCAGCAGCCAAGAGATGGGACTAGCGGGACCCTACAATGAGCAGTTCTTC	CASSQEMGLAGPYNEQFF
16	-	TRBD1	TRBV5-4	TRBJ2-7	TGTGCCAGCAGCTCCGGACGGACAGGGCATCACTACGAGCAGTACTTC	CASSSGRTGHHYEQYF
15	-	-	TRBV28	TRBJ1-1	TGTGCCAGCAGTACCTCGACATCCCTATTCACTGAAGCTTTCTTT	CASSTSTSLFTEAFF
15	-	-	TRBV6-5	TRBJ2-1	TGTGCCAGCAGAGACGGGGGGCGGGCCTACAATGAGCAGTTCTTC	CASRDGGRAYNEQFF
14	-	-	TRBV2	TRBJ1-2	TGTGCCAGCACCCGACTCGGGCAGAAAAATGGCTACACCTTC	CASTRLGQKNGYTF
14	-	-	TRBV7-8	TRBJ1-2	TGTGCCAGCAGCTTAGGACCGCTGTACTATGGCTACACCTTC	CASSLGPLYYGYTF
14	-	-	TRBV30	TRBJ2-1	TGTGCCTGGAGTGGTGGTAGCTCCTACAATGAGCAGTTCTTC	CAWSGGSSYNEQFF
10	few	-	TRBV28	TRBJ2-3	TGTGCCAGCGGGGCAGATACGCAGTATTTT	CASGADTQYF
15	-	TRBD1	TRBV4-2	TRBJ2-5	TGTGCCAGCAGCCAACGGGACAGGGGCCAAGAGACCCAGTACTTC	CASSQRDRGQETQYF
15	large	-	TRBV4-1	TRBJ1-1	TGCGCCAGCAGCGACCGACAGATTATGAACACTGAAGCTTTCTTT	CASSDRQIMNTEAFF
11	-	-	TRBV29-1	TRBJ2-7	TGCAGCGTTTTTCGGAATTACGAGCAGTACTTC	CSVFRNYEQYF
15	-	-	TRBV6-5	TRBJ2-2	TGTGCCAGCAGGCGGGCCGCCTCGAACACCGGGGAGCTGTTTTTT	CASRRAASNTGELFF
16	-	-	TRBV5-1	TRBJ2-3	TGCGCCAGCAGCCTTGGTAGTGGGACTGGTACAGATACGCAGTATTTT	CASSLGSGTGTDTQYF
17	-	-	TRBV30	TRBJ2-5	TGTGCCTGGAGCGGACAACGGGACTCTCGGGCCCAAGAGACCCAGTACTTC	CAWSGQRDSRAQETQYF